This TCR beta chain was observed in a study of CD8 T cells in ankylosing spondylitis. Study-wide findings and caveats: There was a TCR beta motif, made of several highly homologous variants, that appeared characteristic of ankylosing spondylitis blood. Certain motif variants had earlier appeared in reactive arthritis synovial fluid and blood. Significant enrichment of disease-linked clones was reported in matched ankylosing spondylitis synovial fluid. CD8+ cells made up the disease-linked clones, which were relatively rare in peripheral blood.

This CDR3 is 14 amino acids long. Germline trimming cut 6 bases from V and 2 bases from J; bases unmatched to any gene: 5. Each TCR beta library was made by quantitative 5'-RACE that incorporated molecular barcodes. Each CDR3 protein gets one entry after TCRdb re-called the 5' RACE reads with MiXCR. In the table there are hundreds of thousands of distinct CDR3 sequences, approximately 10% of which are singletons. Points on this clonotype: As yet, its antigen is unknown.

This clonotype was sampled from a male donor with ankylosing spondylitis. The V gene is TRBV12-3 or TRBV12-4, the J gene TRBJ1-2, with TRBD1 matching 8 bases. The sample comprised blood, either unsorted or a sorted T cell fraction (not recorded which). In nucleotides, the CDR3 is TGTGCCAGCAGACTGTCAGGGGGCAACTATGGCTACACCTTC. This gives the protein CASRLSGGNYGYTF.